Here is one T cell receptor beta chain with its context. What it binds is unknown. Germline V lookup: CDR1 SGHTA, CDR2 FQGNSA. V shed 2 bases and J 3 bases; nucleotides not matched to a gene: 3. CDR3 length: 14 amino acids. These data belong to a study of T cell responses to AZD1222 COVID-19 vaccine. Study observations and caveats: Close to half of all spike-specific TCRs reportedly target regions of the variants that are unmutated. Clonal diversity may have been underestimated in mostly white British donors. Researchers report vaccine-associated CD4 TCRs spanning spike, with dominance at 160-218 and 743-854.

Assay: immunoSEQ multiplex PCR; the TCRdb copy retains only in-frame clones and omits some. The sample records some 140,000 clones, more than 75% being singletons. Sample: peripheral blood, taken on day 0 of AZD1222 vaccination. The sequence was collected from an adult in good health. The V call is TRBV7-2, the J call TRBJ1-2; 7 bases align to TRBD1. The CDR3 DNA reads TGTGCCAGCAGCTTAATGACAGGGCACTATGGCTACACCTTC. Protein: CASSLMTGHYGYTF.